The entry that follows covers one TCR beta chain sequence. Its antigen is as yet unknown. This specimen comes from a study of Ad26.COV2.S vaccination and SARS-CoV-2 variants. Findings and limits, study-wide: Possible underestimation of total T cell responses by the TCR breadth and depth analyses was noted.

Germline CDR1 MRHNA, CDR2 SNTAGT. V gave up 6 bases and J gave up 3 bases; unmatched junction bases: 8. The CDR3 covers 15 residues. Assay used: immunoSEQ multiplex PCR; TCRdb lists only in-frame clones, some missing. Of 45,000 or so clones listed, roughly 80% are singletons. This rearrangement joins TRBV6-4 to TRBJ2-7; 10 positions match TRBD2. This receptor was taken from a human donor who had recovered from COVID-19. The sequencing here drew on peripheral blood, taken after recovery from COVID-19. CDR3 bases: TGTGCCAGCAGGGGCCATGGACTAGCGGTCTACGAGCAGTACTTC. It codes for CASRGHGLAVYEQYF.